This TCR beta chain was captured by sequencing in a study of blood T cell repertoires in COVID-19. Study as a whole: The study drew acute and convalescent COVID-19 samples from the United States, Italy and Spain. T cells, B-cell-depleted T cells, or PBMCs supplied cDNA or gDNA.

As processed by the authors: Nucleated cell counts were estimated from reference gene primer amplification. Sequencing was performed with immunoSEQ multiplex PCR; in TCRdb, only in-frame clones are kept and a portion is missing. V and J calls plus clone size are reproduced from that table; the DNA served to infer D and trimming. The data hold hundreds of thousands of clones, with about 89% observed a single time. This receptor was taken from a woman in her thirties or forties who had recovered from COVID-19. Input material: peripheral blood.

CDR3 coding DNA: TGTGCCAGCAGCTTAGCCCGCGGGAATGAAAAACTGTTTTTT. Translated: CASSLARGNEKLFF. This chain connects TRBV7-2 to TRBJ1-4, with D uncertain. V lost 0 bases and J lost 5, with 7 bases in between. The CDR3 consists of 14 residues. The germline V gene encodes CDR1 SGHTA and CDR2 FQGNSA.